The sequence of this T cell receptor (beta chain) was determined in a study of molecular identifiers for immune sequencing clone quantification. MiXCR, applied by TCRdb to the PCR reads, yields one record per CDR3 protein. Of about 70,000 distinct CDR3 sequences listed, 15% to 20% were seen once; the top ten hold nearly 1.5%. V dropped 4 bases and J dropped 6 bases, with 8 bases sitting between them. Germline V gene sequence: CDR1 LNHDA, CDR2 SQIVND (reference sequence). The CDR3 runs 12 residues. The sample holds many counts of this clonotype. This TCR was sampled from a human donor in good health. Some libraries in this study had Jurkat cell RNA spiked in. The genes are TRBV19 and TRBJ2-3; D gene uncertain. The source material was naive CD8+ T cells from blood, with Jurkat cell RNA spiked in. The subset was: FACS-sorted CD8+CD4-CCR7+CD45RA+ naive T cells. CDR3 loop: CASSTRSDTQYF. For the CDR3, the DNA is TGTGCCAGTAGTACAAGGTCCGATACGCAGTATTTT.